The present TCR beta chain was sequenced within a study of T cells in Graves' hyperthyroidism and ophthalmopathy. Newly diagnosed patients aged 18 to 65 had hyperthyroidism of under 2 months' duration. Amplified TCR beta CDR3 regions came from RNA transcripts. The HTBI set primed first-round TCR CDR3 RT-PCR. From the multiplex PCR reads, TCRdb called clonotypes with MiXCR, one entry per CDR3 protein. The table shows about 420,000 distinct CDR3 sequences, with roughly 14% occurring only once. This CDR3 spans 13 amino acids. The germline gives CDR1 MGHRA, CDR2 YSYEKL. V lost 4 bases and J lost 3, with 9 bases in between.

The origin of this receptor is a woman aged 18-29 years with Graves' hyperthyroidism. Sequencing input: blood. This sequence joins TRBV4-1 and TRBJ1-1; unclear D gene. The CDR3 protein is CASSRQEDTEAFF. The DNA for the CDR3 is TGCGCCAGCAGCCGGCAGGAGGACACTGAAGCTTTCTTT.